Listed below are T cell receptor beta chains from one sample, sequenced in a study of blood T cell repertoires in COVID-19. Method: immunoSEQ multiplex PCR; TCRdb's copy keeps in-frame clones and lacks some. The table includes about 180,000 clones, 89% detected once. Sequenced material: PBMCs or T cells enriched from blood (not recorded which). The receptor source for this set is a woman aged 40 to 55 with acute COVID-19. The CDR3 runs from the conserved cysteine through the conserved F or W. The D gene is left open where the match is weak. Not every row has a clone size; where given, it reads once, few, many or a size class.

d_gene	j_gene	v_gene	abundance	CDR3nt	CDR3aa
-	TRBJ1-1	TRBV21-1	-	TGTGCCAGTGGACAGGGCCCCAGGGACACTGAAGCTTTCTTT	CASGQGPRDTEAFF
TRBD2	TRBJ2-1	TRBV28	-	TGTGCCAGCAGTACCTCGGGACTAGCGGGCAATGAGCAGTTCTTC	CASSTSGLAGNEQFF
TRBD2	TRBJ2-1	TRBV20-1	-	TGCAGTGCTAGTCTATCGGGGGGGCATAATGAGCAGTTCTTC	CSASLSGGHNEQFF
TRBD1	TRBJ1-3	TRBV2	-	TGTGCCAGCAGTCCCCAGGGGGCGCCCGGAAACACCATATATTTT	CASSPQGAPGNTIYF
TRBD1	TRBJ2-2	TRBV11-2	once	TGTGCCAGCAGCATTTCAGGGGGATTCACCGGGGAGCTGTTTTTT	CASSISGGFTGELFF
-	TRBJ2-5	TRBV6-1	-	TGTGCCAGCAGTGAAGCGGACGGGAGCGGGACCCAGTACTTC	CASSEADGSGTQYF
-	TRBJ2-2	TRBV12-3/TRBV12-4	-	TGTGCCAGCAGGAGGCCCACCGGGGAGCTGTTTTTT	CASRRPTGELFF
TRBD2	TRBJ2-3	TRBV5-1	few	TGCGCCAGCGGCGCCTCGCTGACCCCGGGACTAGCGGGGTATCTAGATACGCAGTATTTT	CASGASLTPGLAGYLDTQYF
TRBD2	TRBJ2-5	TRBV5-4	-	TGTGCCAGCAGCTTCAGGAGCGGGGCAGAGACCCAGTACTTC	CASSFRSGAETQYF
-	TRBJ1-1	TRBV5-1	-	TGCGCCAGCAGCTTGGGCCCCGGGAATGAAGCTTTCTTT	CASSLGPGNEAFF
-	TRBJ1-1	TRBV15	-	TGTGCCACCAGCAGAGATACGCGGGGTACTGAAGCTTTCTTT	CATSRDTRGTEAFF
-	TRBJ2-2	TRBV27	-	TGTGCCAGCAGCTGGGAGAGTCTCACCGGGGAGCTGTTTTTT	CASSWESLTGELFF
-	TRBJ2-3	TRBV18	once	TGTGCCAGCTCACTCGTATTTACAGCCACAGATACGCAGTATTTT	CASSLVFTATDTQYF
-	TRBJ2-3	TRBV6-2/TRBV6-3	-	TGTGCCAGCAGTCCCGAGGGCACAGATACGCAGTATTTT	CASSPEGTDTQYF
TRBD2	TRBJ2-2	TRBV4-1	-	TGCGCCAGCAGCCAAGAATGGCTAGCGGGGGTCGCGAACACCGGGGAGCTGTTTTTT	CASSQEWLAGVANTGELFF
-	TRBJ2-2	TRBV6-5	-	TGTGCCAGCAGTTATTCCGACTACCACTACACCGGGGAGCTGTTTTTT	CASSYSDYHYTGELFF
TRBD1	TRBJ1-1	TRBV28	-	TGTGCCAGCAGCGATAGTCGGGACAGGGGAAGAACTGAAGCTTTCTTT	CASSDSRDRGRTEAFF
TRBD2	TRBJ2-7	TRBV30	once	TGTGCCTGGAGGCGACTAGCGGGAGGCGGGGACGAGCAGTACTTC	CAWRRLAGGGDEQYF
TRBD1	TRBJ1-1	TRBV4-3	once	TGCGCCAGCAGCCAAGATCGGACAGGGTGGACTGAAGCTTTCTTT	CASSQDRTGWTEAFF
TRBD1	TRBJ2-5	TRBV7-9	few	TGTGCCAGCAGTTTATATGGTGGACAGGTGACGGGGAACGAGTACTTC	CASSLYGGQVTGNEYF
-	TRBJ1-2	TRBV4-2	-	TGTGCCAGCAGCCAATCTTCGCGGGACCGACACTTC	CASSQSSRDRHF
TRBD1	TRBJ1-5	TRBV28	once	TGTGCCAGCGATACTCCGGGACAGGCCACGTCGCAGCATTTT	CASDTPGQATSQHF
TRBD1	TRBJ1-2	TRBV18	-	TGTGCCAGCTCACCCGGGACAGGGTCTAGCTATGGCTACACCTTC	CASSPGTGSSYGYTF
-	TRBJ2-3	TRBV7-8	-	TGTGCCAGCAGCTTAGCCGCTAGTTTGGTTTCTGATACGCAGTATTTT	CASSLAASLVSDTQYF
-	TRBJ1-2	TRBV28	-	TGTGCCAGCAGTTTATCCCGCGGACAGAACTATGGCTACACCTTC	CASSLSRGQNYGYTF
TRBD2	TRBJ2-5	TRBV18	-	TGTGCCAGCTCACCACCTGGCGCGCTAGCGGGGTACCAAGAGACCCAGTACTTC	CASSPPGALAGYQETQYF